This TCR beta chain was sequenced for a study of regulatory T cells in long-lasting Graves disease. As to time point: newly diagnosed GD, antithyroid drugs for less than 3 months. PBMC-extracted RNA yielded the TCR library. This clonotype was recorded many times. The target antigen is unknown. Germline loops: CDR1 GTSNPN, CDR2 SVGIG (reference sequence). This CDR3 has 13 residues. Trimming stripped 4 bases from V and 3 bases from J, with 9 bases between. To make TCR beta libraries, researchers used iRepertoire HTBI primers and Arm-PCR of CDR3 regions. TCRdb itself ran the multiplex PCR reads through MiXCR, one entry per CDR3 protein. The sample includes around 480,000 distinct CDR3 sequences, around 15% of them seen just once. Study findings and constraints: Public clonotype sharing was higher in persistent than newly diagnosed patients. Persistent Graves' patients showed a TCR diversity that was lower than that of newly diagnosed ones.

These sequences were also reported in another study, on T cells in Graves' hyperthyroidism and ophthalmopathy. From that report: Graves' hyperthyroidism was deemed stable given no ophthalmopathy progression within 18 months. Most expanded thyroid clonotypes above 0.001 also appeared in blood.

The chain has TRBV30 and TRBJ2-2; TRBD1 is a possible D gene (6 bases). The receptor comes from a man between 35 and 55 years old with Graves disease. The sample was peripheral blood mononuclear cells (PBMCs), taken at new diagnosis, from a patient treated with antithyroid drugs. The DNA for the CDR3 is TGTGCCTGGACAACAGGGTACACCGGGGAGCTGTTTTTT. This encodes CAWTTGYTGELFF. The variable domain in full, completed from reference TRBV30 and TRBJ2-2, reads SQTIHQWPATLVQPVGSPLSLECTVEGTSNPNLYWYRQAAGRGLQLLFYSVGIGQISSEVPQNLSASRPQDRQFILSSKKLLLSDSGFYLCAWTTGYTGELFFGEGSRLTVL.